This T cell receptor (beta chain) was sequenced during a study of response to subunit inactivated influenza vaccine (dated by TCRdb to the late 2010s). Concerning the study at large: To follow how T cells responded to a trivalent subunit inactivated influenza vaccine, the researchers relied on deep quantitative profiling of the T cell receptor repertoire. Points the paper makes about the study in general: According to the authors, only a limited number of new T cells may be recruited by each seasonal influenza vaccination.

The library was built by means of RT-PCR. The instrument given in TCRdb is Illumina HiSeq 2500. TCRdb passed the public sequencing reads through fastp at Q25 and MiXCR, retaining productive beta sequences. Every distinct CDR3 protein forms one entry, paired with its most common genes and DNA. In this sample the table shows approximately 250,000 distinct CDR3 sequences, about 12% of which occur a single time. Of the sample, 7.8% is held by the ten largest clones. V and J are truncated by 4 bases and 0 bases respectively, leaving an intervening sequence of 2 bases. The germline V gene provides CDR1 SGHDT and CDR2 YYEEEE. From the cysteine up to the phenylalanine, the CDR3 has a length of 11 residues. Only the CDR3 DNA stays, 33 bases, in frame from base 1. This clonotype was seen at least ten times. There is no known antigen for this receptor. No base-level quality is on record; no much larger clone is a single base apart.

The source of this sequence is a man aged 45 to 65 who received an inactivated influenza vaccine. Donor details come from another sample of the same person, matched by shared clones. Sequences were derived from non-naive T cells sorted from PBMCs, sampled around 15 days before vaccination. What this sample's cell subset or site label stands for: memory T cell fraction. The sequence is built from TRBV5-6 and TRBJ2-7, with no D gene named confidently. The nucleotide sequence reads TGTGCCAGCAGCGCCTCCTACGAGCAGTACTTC. The translation is CASSASYEQYF. Extended through the reference TRBV5-6 and TRBJ2-7 proteins, this CDR3 yields the full variable domain: DAGVTQSPTHLIKTRGQQVTLRCSPKSGHDTVSWYQQALGQGPQFIFQYYEEEERQRGNFPDRFSGHQFPNYSSELNVNALLLGDSALYLCASSASYEQYFGPGTRLTVT.